These 27 T cell receptor beta chains were all obtained from the same sample, sequenced in a study of lymphopenia after photon versus proton radiotherapy. Method: immunoSEQ multiplex PCR; TCRdb's copy keeps in-frame clones and lacks some. This table has over 20,000 clones, about four fifths appearing once. The specimen was peripheral blood, collected from a patient treated with photon-based radiotherapy. The receptors were gathered from a woman in her fifties or sixties with pancreatic cancer.

V is TRBV5-5 and J is TRBJ2-2; D remains unclear. The CDR3 length is 12 residues. The V end was cut by 6 bases, the J end by 3 bases, with 6 bases between. Looked up from germline, CDR1 is SGHKS and CDR2 is YYEKEE (reference sequence). CDR3 protein: CASIPYTGELFF. Here the CDR3 DNA reads TGTGCCAGCATCCCGTACACCGGGGAGCTGTTTTTT.

The chain carries TRBV10-2 and TRBJ1-2; 7 nucleotides match TRBD1. CDR1 is WSHSY, CDR2 SAAADI, per germline. V gave up 1 base and J gave up 5 bases; unmatched junction bases: 4. CDR3 length: 14 amino acids. This chain's CDR3 is CASSELQGSYGYTF. CDR3 DNA sequence: TGCGCCAGCAGTGAGTTACAGGGGTCGTATGGCTACACCTTC.

CDR3 in amino acids: CASSLVRNTGELFF. CDR3 bases: TGTGCCAGCAGCTTGGTTAGGAACACCGGGGAGCTGTTTTTT. This sequence joins TRBV5-4 and TRBJ2-2; D call uncertain. This CDR3 has 14 amino acids. Trimming stripped 0 bases from V and 1 base from J, with 4 bases between. Germline CDR1 reads SGHNT; CDR2 reads YYREEE (reference sequence).

The V and J genes are TRBV27 and TRBJ1-1, with 7 bases that match TRBD1. Germline V gives CDR1 MNHEY, CDR2 SMNVEV (reference sequence). V dropped 6 bases and J dropped 5; count of bases not matched to a gene: 6. The CDR3 runs to 13 residues. The CDR3 here is CASRTTGVTEAFF. The CDR3 DNA reads as TGTGCCAGCAGGACTACAGGGGTGACTGAAGCTTTCTTT.

This sequence joins TRBV7-2 and TRBJ1-4, with 7 bases that match TRBD1. Looked up from germline, CDR1 is SGHTA and CDR2 is FQGNSA. There are 14 residues in the CDR3. V lost 6 bases to trimming and J lost 6 bases; unmatched junction nucleotides: 7. CDR3 residues: CASRQRQGDEKLFF. The DNA of the CDR3 is TGTGCCAGCAGACAAAGGCAGGGGGATGAAAAACTGTTTTTT. Complete variable domain (other parts from reference TRBV7-2 and TRBJ1-4): GAGVSQSPSNKVTEKGKDVELRCDPISGHTALYWYRQSLGQGLEFLIYFQGNSAPDKSGLPSDRFSAERTGGSVSTLTIQRTQQEDSAVYLCASRQRQGDEKLFFGSGTQLSVL.

The rearrangement uses TRBV11-2 and TRBJ1-6, with D possibly being TRBD1 (6 bases). The CDR3 is 15 residues long. Trimming left V 5 bases short and J 8 bases short, with 16 bases between. Looked up from germline, CDR1 is SGHAT and CDR2 is FQNNGV. The CDR3 loop is CASSATGSGDSPLHF. The CDR3 nucleotides are TGTGCCAGCAGCGCAACAGGGTCAGGGGATTCACCCCTCCACTTT.

The chain combines TRBV6-5 with TRBJ2-1; TRBD2 matches at 7 bases. V trimming: 10 bases; J trimming: 0 bases; junction bases outside the gene matches: 9. Germline CDR1 reads MNHEY; CDR2 reads SVGAGI. CDR3 length: 15 amino acids. The CDR3 reads CATSGDGNSYNEQFF. The CDR3 nucleotides are TGTGCCACGAGCGGGGACGGAAACTCCTACAATGAGCAGTTCTTC.

Turning to this clone: At one boundary the junction diverges from the germline segment, which might be a read error. The V call is TRBV10-1, the J call TRBJ2-1; TRBD1 matches at 10 bases. Germline V gene data show CDR1 as WNHNN and CDR2 as SYGVQD (reference sequence). The CDR3 length is 15 residues. CDR3 sequence (DNA): TGCGCCAGCAGTAAGTCGGGACAGGGGTACAATGAGCAGTTCTTC. Translation: CASSKSGQGYNEQFF.

To note about this clone: The sample carries other DNA sequences with the same CDR3. The chain recombines TRBV7-6 with TRBJ2-7; the D is unclear. The CDR3 covers 14 residues. The germline CDR1 and CDR2 sequences are SGHVS and FNYEAQ. The germline V and J ends were trimmed by 1 base and 0 bases, with 7 bases remaining between them. CDR3 DNA: TGTGCCAGCAGCTTAGGGCAGTCCTCCTACGAGCAGTACTTC. Amino acid sequence: CASSLGQSSYEQYF.

This chain uses TRBV9 with TRBJ2-3; D assignment may be TRBD1 or TRBD2 (5 bases each). The CDR3 loop spans 13 amino acids. V lost 7 bases, J lost 4 bases, and 13 bases lay in between. Germline-derived CDR1 and CDR2 are SGDLS and YYNGEE. The CDR3 sequence is CASGPGQSDTQYF. The DNA for the CDR3 is TGTGCCAGCGGACCGGGGCAATCAGATACGCAGTATTTT.

The chain employs TRBV29-1 and TRBJ2-1; D perhaps matches TRBD2 (6 bases). This CDR3 is built from 17 residues. Per germline, CDR1 SQVTM and CDR2 ANQGSEA. V lost 5 bases and J lost 4, with 24 bases in between. The CDR3 bases are TGCAGCGTTCAAGGGAGTCGGGGTAGCGGAACATACAATGAGCAGTTCTTC. It yields the protein CSVQGSRGSGTYNEQFF.

The gene calls are TRBV19 and TRBJ1-5; D is perhaps TRBD1 (6 bases). This CDR3 has 15 amino acids. From germline, CDR1 is LNHDA and CDR2 SQIVND (reference sequence). V lost 7 bases and J lost 5, with 18 bases in between. CDR3 nucleotides: TGTGCCAGTACTAATCCCACAGGGTGGGATCAGCCCCAGCATTTT. Translated: CASTNPTGWDQPQHF.

Concerning this clone itself: This sample also contains other DNA sequences that code for the same CDR3. The chain joins TRBV5-1 to TRBJ2-7, with D perhaps matching TRBD2 (5 bases). The CDR3 covers 18 residues. Germline CDR1 is SGHRS and CDR2 is YFSETQ. The V end lost 5 bases, the J end lost 1 base, and 25 bases lay between the germline ends. The CDR3 region has the DNA TGCGCCAGCAGGGGTGAGGGTTTTGGTGGGCAAGGATCCTACGAGCAGTACTTC. This gives the protein CASRGEGFGGQGSYEQYF.

This clone has only a few counts. The chain combines TRBV7-9 with TRBJ2-5, with TRBD2 matching 10 bases. Germline V CDR1 and CDR2: SEHNR, FQNEAQ (reference sequence). The CDR3 is 17 amino acids. Trimming took 2 bases from V and 3 from J; bases not matched to a gene: 9. The DNA for the CDR3 is TGTGCCAGCAGCTTATCAGGGACTAGCGTTCTTAAAGAGACCCAGTACTTC. Its translation is CASSLSGTSVLKETQYF. The complete variable domain, with remaining parts taken from reference TRBV7-9 and TRBJ2-5, reads DTGVSQNPRHKITKRGQNVTFRCDPISEHNRLYWYRQTLGQGPEFLTYFQNEAQLEKSRLLSDRFSAERPKGSFSTLEIQRTEQGDSAMYLCASSLSGTSVLKETQYFGPGTRLLVL.

The chain uses TRBV9 and TRBJ2-7; TRBD2 matches 10 bases. The CDR3 has 14 amino acids. Trimming at V came to 3 bases and at J to 5 bases, leaving 5 bases not matched to a gene. Germline V gene data show CDR1 as SGDLS and CDR2 as YYNGEE. Written as DNA, the CDR3 is TGTGCCAGCAGCGCAGCGGGAGGGCCGCACGAGCAGTACTTC. It specifies CASSAAGGPHEQYF.

This clone qualifies as medium-sized (0.01 to 0.1%). This chain uses TRBV19 with TRBJ1-5, with TRBD1 matching over 7 bases. CDR3 length equals 15 residues. J gave up 4 bases and V 9 bases, and 12 bases lay outside the gene matches. Germline V gene data show CDR1 as LNHDA and CDR2 as SQIVND (reference sequence). The CDR3 sequence is CASGLQGGRNQPQHF. The CDR3 DNA reads TGTGCCAGCGGCCTCCAGGGGGGAAGAAATCAGCCCCAGCATTTT. The variable domain in full, completed from reference TRBV19 and TRBJ1-5, reads DGGITQSPKYLFRKEGQNVTLSCEQNLNHDAMYWYRQDPGQGLRLIYYSQIVNDFQKGDIAEGYSVSREKKESFPLTVTSAQKNPTAFYLCASGLQGGRNQPQHFGDGTRLSIL.

The rearrangement joins TRBV30 to TRBJ1-1; 7 nucleotides match TRBD1. J was trimmed by 4 bases and V by 4 bases; bases with no gene match: 3. Germline values: CDR1 GTSNPN, CDR2 SVGIG (reference sequence). The CDR3 consists of 12 residues. The CDR3 region is CAWTGGVTEAFF. The CDR3 DNA sequence: TGTGCCTGGACAGGGGGGGTCACTGAAGCTTTCTTT.

In nucleotides, the CDR3 is TGTGCCAGCAGTTTATTGGCAGACTACGAGCAGTACTTC. This codes for CASSLLADYEQYF. V is TRBV27 and J is TRBJ2-7; D is unresolved. V was cut by 1 base and J by 3 bases, with 7 bases left in between. Germline CDR1 and CDR2: MNHEY and SMNVEV (reference sequence). This CDR3 has 13 amino acids.

This chain uses TRBV6-5 with TRBJ2-7; D not certain. The CDR3 is 13 residues long. Trimming cost V 5 bases and J 4 bases, with 12 bases left between them. Germline V gives CDR1 MNHEY, CDR2 SVGAGI. CDR3 nucleotide sequence: TGTGCCAGCAGTATTAATCTGGGTTACGAGCAGTACTTC. Translated: CASSINLGYEQYF.

The chain's CDR3 is CASSQAWDEQFF. Written as DNA, the CDR3 is TGTGCCAGTAGTCAAGCATGGGATGAGCAGTTCTTC. The chain combines TRBV19 with TRBJ2-1; no firm D call. The CDR3 is 12 amino acids. Germline CDR1 and CDR2: LNHDA and SQIVND (reference sequence). Deletions cut 5 bases from V and 8 bases from J, with 10 bases between. The full variable domain, completed using reference TRBV19 and TRBJ2-1, is DGGITQSPKYLFRKEGQNVTLSCEQNLNHDAMYWYRQDPGQGLRLIYYSQIVNDFQKGDIAEGYSVSREKKESFPLTVTSAQKNPTAFYLCASSQAWDEQFFGPGTRLTVL.

The CDR3: CASSLGLSLTGELFF. The CDR3 nucleotides are TGTGCCAGCAGCTTAGGGTTGAGCCTCACCGGGGAGCTGTTTTTT. The chain carries TRBV7-3 and TRBJ2-2; no clear D gene. Germline loops: CDR1 SGHTA, CDR2 FQGTGA. Trimming cost V 2 bases and J 4 bases, with 11 bases left between them. This CDR3 contains 15 residues.

The J gene is TRBJ2-5, the V gene TRBV11-3, with D perhaps given as TRBD1 or TRBD2 (5 bases each). Trimming pared 4 bases from V and 5 bases from J, leaving 11 bases between. This CDR3 is built from 13 residues. The germline CDR1 and CDR2 sequences are SGHNT and YENEEA. In nucleotides, the CDR3 is TGTGCCAGCAGCTCCGGAGAGGGGGAGACCCAGTACTTC. Translated: CASSSGEGETQYF.

The chain recombines TRBV27 with TRBJ2-1; D is unclear. This CDR3 has 9 amino acids. Germline V gene sequence: CDR1 MNHEY, CDR2 SMNVEV (reference sequence). Deletions cut 8 bases from V and 5 bases from J, with 1 base between. The CDR3 spells CASHNEQFF. Here the CDR3 DNA reads TGTGCCAGCCACAATGAGCAGTTCTTC.

This chain connects TRBV7-9 to TRBJ2-3, with 9 bases that match TRBD2. CDR1 is SEHNR and CDR2 is FQNEAQ in the germline V gene (reference sequence). This CDR3 comprises 15 residues. With 8 bases clipped from V and 0 bases from J, the junction kept 6 bases outside the gene matches. This CDR3 is CASAPSGISTDTQYF. The CDR3 DNA reads TGTGCCAGCGCCCCTAGCGGGATAAGCACAGATACGCAGTATTTT.

The chain combines TRBV28 with TRBJ2-6; no clear D. CDR3 length equals 15 residues. The V gene's germline CDR1 is MDHEN and CDR2 SYDVKM. V was shortened by 1 base and J by 2 bases, with 6 bases between the two germline ends. The CDR3 sequence is CASSLSGAGANVLTF. CDR3 in DNA: TGTGCCAGCAGTTTATCTGGGGCTGGGGCCAACGTCCTGACTTTC.

The chain employs TRBV7-2 and TRBJ2-4, with 9 bases matching TRBD1. The CDR3 sequence is 16 residues long. V shed 4 bases, J shed 0 bases, and the junction held 4 bases outside the gene matches. The germline V gene encodes CDR1 SGHTA and CDR2 FQGNSA. The CDR3 nucleotides read TGTGCCAGCAGCTCACAGGGGGCTCTAGCCAAAAACATTCAGTACTTC. It is translated as CASSSQGALAKNIQYF. Using reference TRBV7-2 and TRBJ2-4 for the parts outside the CDR3, the full variable domain is GAGVSQSPSNKVTEKGKDVELRCDPISGHTALYWYRQSLGQGLEFLIYFQGNSAPDKSGLPSDRFSAERTGGSVSTLTIQRTQQEDSAVYLCASSSQGALAKNIQYFGAGTRLSVL.

The chain recombines TRBV4-1 with TRBJ2-7; maybe TRBD2 (6 bases). V shed 3 bases and J shed 1 base, with 13 bases lying between them. Germline values: CDR1 MGHRA, CDR2 YSYEKL. The CDR3 loop spans 15 amino acids. This CDR3 is CASSQIAGPSYEQYF. The CDR3 region has the DNA TGCGCCAGCAGCCAGATTGCGGGGCCGTCCTACGAGCAGTACTTC.